These 14 T cell receptor beta chains share one sample of origin, sequenced in a study of blood T cells in healthy people across ages (dated by TCRdb to between 2014 and 2016). Library construction relied on 5' RACE. Data came from an Illumina HiSeq 2500. A second PCR of about 6 to 11 cycles was performed with a sample-barcoded 5' primer and a J-beta primer mix. In TCRdb, the public reads were trimmed at Q25 with fastp and aligned with MiXCR, with productive beta chains retained. Merged by CDR3 protein, the rows form single entries marked with the most common genes and DNA. The sample table shows 650,000 to 1,000,000 distinct CDR3 sequences, and about half are seen once. The ten largest make up 15% to 20% of the sample. Input material: blood. Receptors originate from a man older than 75 in good health.

This clonotype showed up just a few times. The J gene is TRBJ1-2, the V gene TRBV20-1, with a tentative D call TRBD1 (6 bases). V gave up 5 bases and J gave up 7 bases, with 17 bases separating them. This CDR3 spans 13 amino acids. Germline CDR1 reads DFQATT; CDR2 reads SNEGSKA (reference sequence). CDR3 sequence reads: CSAANRESGGYTF. The CDR3 DNA reads as TGCAGTGCTGCGAACAGGGAAAGCGGTGGCTACACCTTC.

This clonotype was seen a handful of times. This chain joins TRBV24-1 and TRBJ2-5, with 8 bases matching TRBD2. This CDR3 is 17 amino acids long. CDR1 and CDR2 (germline): KGHDR, SFDVKD. Unmatched junction bases numbered 9, after V lost 3 bases and J lost 1 base. Here the CDR3 reads CATSDPKTSATQETQYF. The CDR3 DNA sequence: TGTGCCACCAGTGATCCGAAGACTAGCGCCACCCAAGAGACCCAGTACTTC.

The chain has TRBV7-2 and TRBJ2-3, with a possible D match to TRBD2 (6 bases). The CDR3 extends over 14 amino acids. V lost 3 bases and J 2 bases, leaving 9 bases between the germline ends. Germline-derived CDR1 and CDR2 are SGHTA and FQGNSA. In nucleotides, the CDR3 is TGTGCCAGCAGCTTGGGACTCCTCACAGATACGCAGTATTTT. Amino acid sequence: CASSLGLLTDTQYF.

This clonotype showed up just a few times. This chain uses TRBV14 with TRBJ1-2; a possible D gene is TRBD1 (6 bases). Germline CDR1 SGHDN, CDR2 FVKESK. The CDR3 is 15 amino acids. V was clipped by 4 bases and J by 3 bases, with 15 bases between them. CDR3 DNA sequence: TGTGCCAGCAGCCGGAGGGGCGGGGGCGACTATGGCTACACCTTC. Translating it yields CASSRRGGGDYGYTF.

The chain combines TRBV15 with TRBJ2-4; 7 bases line up with TRBD1. The J call is in doubt because the DNA end fits TRBJ2-7 better. This CDR3 contains 14 residues. Germline V gene sequence: CDR1 LNHNV, CDR2 YYDKDF (reference sequence). CDR3 region: CATSTEGGWYEQYF. CDR3 nucleotides: TGTGCCACCAGCACGGAAGGGGGCTGGTACGAGCAGTACTTC.

The chain uses TRBV2 and TRBJ2-7; D is tentatively TRBD1 or TRBD2 (5 bases each). Looked up from germline, CDR1 is SNHLY and CDR2 is FYNNEI. This CDR3 has 14 residues. V was clipped by 7 bases and J by 7 bases, with 20 bases between them. The CDR3 loop reads CASTSRGAKGEQYF. DNA for the CDR3: TGTGCCAGCACCTCGAGGGGCGCGAAGGGTGAGCAGTACTTC.

The chain combines TRBV30 with TRBJ2-5; possibly TRBD2 for D (5 bases). Per germline, CDR1 GTSNPN and CDR2 SVGIG (reference sequence). With 3 bases removed from V and 3 bases from J, the gap between germline ends came to 14 bases. This CDR3 contains 14 residues. CDR3 sequence (DNA): TGTGCCTGGAGGAGTCGCAACGGGAAAGAGACCCAGTACTTC. Translation: CAWRSRNGKETQYF.

The V gene is TRBV7-8, the J gene TRBJ1-5; D might be TRBD1 (5 bases). Per the germline V gene, CDR1 is SGHVS and CDR2 is FQNEAQ. Trimming left V 5 bases short and J 5 bases short, with 13 bases between. This CDR3 comprises 14 residues. The CDR3 loop is CASSGGRGHQPQHF. CDR3 DNA sequence: TGTGCCAGCAGCGGGGGGAGGGGCCATCAGCCCCAGCATTTT.

The chain links TRBV4-3 to TRBJ1-4; TRBD1 aligns across 9 bases. Trimming at V came to 1 base and at J to 5 bases, leaving 8 bases not matched to a gene. The CDR3 sequence is 17 residues long. Germline values: CDR1 LGHNA, CDR2 YSLEER. CDR3 sequence reads: CASSQVTGGARNEKLFF. The CDR3 coding sequence is TGCGCCAGCAGCCAAGTTACAGGGGGCGCGAGGAATGAAAAACTGTTTTTT.

This chain links TRBV5-1 with TRBJ2-3; D perhaps matches TRBD2 (5 bases). The germline V gene has CDR1 SGHRS and CDR2 YFSETQ. V was clipped by 2 bases and J by 2 bases, with 9 bases between them. The CDR3 totals 14 residues. CDR3: CASSFRENTDTQYF. CDR3 nucleotide sequence: TGCGCCAGCAGCTTTAGGGAGAACACAGATACGCAGTATTTT.

A few counts support this clonotype. This chain links TRBV7-2 with TRBJ2-3; TRBD2 matches at 7 bases. The CDR3 has 18 residues. Germline CDR1 SGHTA, CDR2 FQGNSA. The trim removed 5 bases at V and 2 bases at J, leaving 16 bases unmatched. The CDR3 reads CASSARFLGRETTDTQYF. DNA of the CDR3: TGTGCCAGCAGCGCTAGGTTCTTAGGGAGGGAAACCACAGATACGCAGTATTTT.

This chain joins TRBV21-1 and TRBJ1-2; the DNA was not used to check the table's D call, TRBD1. TRBV21-1 is listed as a pseudogene. This CDR3 region has 15 residues. CDR3 bases: TGTGCCAGCAGCGGGGGACAGAACTTTAACTATGGCTACACCTTC. Amino acids: CASSGGQNFNYGYTF.

As for this clonotype: A read error may be the cause here, since a much bigger clone is one base away. The gene calls are TRBV29-1 and TRBJ2-5; no reliable D call. This CDR3 region has 16 residues. Germline V gene lookup returns CDR1 SQVTM and CDR2 ANQGSEA. V lost 4 bases and J lost 11, with 29 bases in between. CDR3 amino acids: CSVVVRQVTLGNEQYF. The CDR3 DNA sequence: TGCAGCGTTGTGGTTCGTCAGGTTACCCTAGGTAATGAGCAGTACTTC.

DNA for the CDR3: TGTGCCAGCAGCTTAGCGCTAAGCGTCCCCTCCTACGAGCAGTACTTC. Translation: CASSLALSVPSYEQYF. The chain is built from TRBV7-8 and TRBJ2-7; unclear D gene. Germline V lookup: CDR1 SGHVS, CDR2 FQNEAQ. The CDR3 extends over 16 amino acids. With 0 bases removed from V and 0 bases from J, the gap between germline ends came to 12 bases.